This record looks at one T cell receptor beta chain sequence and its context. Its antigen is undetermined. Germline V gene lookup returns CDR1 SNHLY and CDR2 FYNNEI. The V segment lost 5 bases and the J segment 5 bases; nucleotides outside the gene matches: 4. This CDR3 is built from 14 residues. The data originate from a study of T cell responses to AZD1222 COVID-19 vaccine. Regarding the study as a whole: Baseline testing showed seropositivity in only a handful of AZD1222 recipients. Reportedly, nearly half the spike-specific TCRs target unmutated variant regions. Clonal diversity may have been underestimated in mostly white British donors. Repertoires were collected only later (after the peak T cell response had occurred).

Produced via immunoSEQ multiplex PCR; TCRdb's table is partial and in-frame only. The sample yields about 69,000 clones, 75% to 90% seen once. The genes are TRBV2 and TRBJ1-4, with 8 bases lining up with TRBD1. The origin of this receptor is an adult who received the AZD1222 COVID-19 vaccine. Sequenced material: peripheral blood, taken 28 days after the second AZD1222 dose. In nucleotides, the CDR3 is TGTGCCAGCAGTTCCCAGGGGGCCAATGAAAAACTGTTTTTT. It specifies CASSSQGANEKLFF.